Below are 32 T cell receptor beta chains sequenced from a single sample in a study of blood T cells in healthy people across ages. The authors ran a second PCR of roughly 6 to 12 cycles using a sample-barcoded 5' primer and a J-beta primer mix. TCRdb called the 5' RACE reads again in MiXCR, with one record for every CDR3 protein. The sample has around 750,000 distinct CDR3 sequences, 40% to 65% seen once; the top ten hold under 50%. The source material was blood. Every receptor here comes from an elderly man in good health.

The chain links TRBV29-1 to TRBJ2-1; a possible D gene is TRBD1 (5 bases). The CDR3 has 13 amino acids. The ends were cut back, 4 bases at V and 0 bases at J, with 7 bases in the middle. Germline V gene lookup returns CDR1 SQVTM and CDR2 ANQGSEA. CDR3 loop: CSVGRDSYNEQFF. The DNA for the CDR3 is TGCAGCGTTGGCAGGGACTCCTACAATGAGCAGTTCTTC.

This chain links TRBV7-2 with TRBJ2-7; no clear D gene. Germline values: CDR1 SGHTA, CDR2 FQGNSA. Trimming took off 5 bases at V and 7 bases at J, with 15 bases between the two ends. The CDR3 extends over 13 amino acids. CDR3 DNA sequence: TGTGCCAGCAGCCTCAACTTCTACAATGAGCAGTACTTC. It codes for CASSLNFYNEQYF.

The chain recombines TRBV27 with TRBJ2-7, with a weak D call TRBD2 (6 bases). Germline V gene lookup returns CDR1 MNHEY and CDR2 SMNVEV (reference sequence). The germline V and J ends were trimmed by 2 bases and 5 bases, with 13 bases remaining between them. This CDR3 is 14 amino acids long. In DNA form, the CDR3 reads TGTGCCAGCAGTTTAACGGGAGCCCCCCACGAGCAGTACTTC. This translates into CASSLTGAPHEQYF.

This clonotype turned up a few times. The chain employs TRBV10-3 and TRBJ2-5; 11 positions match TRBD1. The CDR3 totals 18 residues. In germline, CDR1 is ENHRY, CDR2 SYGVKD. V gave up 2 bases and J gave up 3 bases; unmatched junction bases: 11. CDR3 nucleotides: TGTGCCATCAGTGAGCTGGGACAGGGGGTAGTGTACGAAGAGACCCAGTACTTC. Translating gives CAISELGQGVVYEETQYF.

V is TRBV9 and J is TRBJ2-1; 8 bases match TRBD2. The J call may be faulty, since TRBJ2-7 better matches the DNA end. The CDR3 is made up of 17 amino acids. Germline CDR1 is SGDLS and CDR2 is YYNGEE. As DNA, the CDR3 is TGTGCCAGCAGCGAAACGGGGGGGACTAGTGGGTACAATGAGCAGTACTTC. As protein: CASSETGGTSGYNEQYF.

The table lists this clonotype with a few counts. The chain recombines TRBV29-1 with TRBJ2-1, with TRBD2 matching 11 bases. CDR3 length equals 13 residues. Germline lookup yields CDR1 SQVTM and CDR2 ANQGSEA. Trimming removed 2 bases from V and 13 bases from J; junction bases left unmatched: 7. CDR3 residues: CSVELISGRVQFF. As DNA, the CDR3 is TGCAGCGTTGAACTGATTAGCGGGAGGGTACAGTTCTTC.

CDR3 sequence: CATRGPAGEQFF. As DNA, the CDR3 is TGTGCCACCAGGGGCCCTGCGGGAGAGCAGTTCTTC. This rearrangement joins TRBV24-1 to TRBJ2-1; TRBD2 might be the D (6 bases). CDR1 KGHDR and CDR2 SFDVKD come from the germline V gene. Between the trimmed V and J ends, which lost 7 bases and 10 bases, there was a span of 13 bases. The CDR3 totals 12 residues.

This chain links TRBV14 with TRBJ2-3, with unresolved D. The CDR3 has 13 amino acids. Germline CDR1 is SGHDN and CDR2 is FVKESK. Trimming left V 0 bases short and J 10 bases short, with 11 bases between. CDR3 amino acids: CASSQDVGAAQYF. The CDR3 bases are TGTGCCAGCAGCCAAGATGTAGGTGCGGCGCAGTATTTT.

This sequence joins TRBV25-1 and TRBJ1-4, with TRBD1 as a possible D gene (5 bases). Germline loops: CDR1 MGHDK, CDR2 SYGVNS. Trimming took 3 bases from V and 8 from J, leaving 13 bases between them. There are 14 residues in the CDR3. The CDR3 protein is CASSEGGAGEKLFF. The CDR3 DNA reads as TGTGCCAGCAGTGAGGGAGGGGCCGGGGAAAAACTGTTTTTT.

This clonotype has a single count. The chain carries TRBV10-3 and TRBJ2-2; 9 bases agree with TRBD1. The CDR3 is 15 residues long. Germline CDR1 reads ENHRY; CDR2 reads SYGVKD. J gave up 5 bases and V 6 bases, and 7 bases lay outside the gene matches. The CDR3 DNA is TGTGCCATCAGCGGGACAGGGATTGGGACCGGGGAGCTGTTTTTT. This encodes CAISGTGIGTGELFF.

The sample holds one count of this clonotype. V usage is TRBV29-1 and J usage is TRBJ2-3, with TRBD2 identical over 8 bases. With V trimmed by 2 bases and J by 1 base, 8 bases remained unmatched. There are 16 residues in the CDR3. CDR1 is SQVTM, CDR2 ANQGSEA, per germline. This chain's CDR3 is CSVEPGGSGGTDTQYF. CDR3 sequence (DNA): TGCAGCGTTGAACCGGGAGGGAGCGGGGGCACAGATACGCAGTATTTT.

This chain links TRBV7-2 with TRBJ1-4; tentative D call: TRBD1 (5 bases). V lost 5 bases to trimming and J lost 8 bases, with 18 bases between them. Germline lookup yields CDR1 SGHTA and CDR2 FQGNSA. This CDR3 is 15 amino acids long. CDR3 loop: CASSPPGRVGEKLFF. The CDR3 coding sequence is TGTGCCAGCAGCCCCCCCGGCAGGGTGGGGGAAAAACTGTTTTTT. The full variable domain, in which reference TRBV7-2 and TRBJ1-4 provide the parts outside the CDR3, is GAGVSQSPSNKVTEKGKDVELRCDPISGHTALYWYRQSLGQGLEFLIYFQGNSAPDKSGLPSDRFSAERTGGSVSTLTIQRTQQEDSAVYLCASSPPGRVGEKLFFGSGTQLSVL.

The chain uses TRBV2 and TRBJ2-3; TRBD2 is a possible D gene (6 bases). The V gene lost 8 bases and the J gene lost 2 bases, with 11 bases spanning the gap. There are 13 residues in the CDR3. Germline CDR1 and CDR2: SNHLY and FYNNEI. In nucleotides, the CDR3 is TGTGCCAGCCAACAGCGGGCCACAGATACGCAGTATTTT. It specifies CASQQRATDTQYF.

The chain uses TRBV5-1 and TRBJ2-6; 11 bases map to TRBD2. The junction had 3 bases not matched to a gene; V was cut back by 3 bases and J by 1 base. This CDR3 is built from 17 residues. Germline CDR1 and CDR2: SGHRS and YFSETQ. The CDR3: CASSSGLAESGANVLTF. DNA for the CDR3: TGCGCCAGCAGCTCGGGACTAGCGGAATCTGGGGCCAACGTCCTGACTTTC.

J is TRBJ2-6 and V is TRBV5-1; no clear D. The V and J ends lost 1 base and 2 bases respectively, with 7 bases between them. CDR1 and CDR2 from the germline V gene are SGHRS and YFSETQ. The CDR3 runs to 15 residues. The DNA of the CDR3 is TGCGCCAGCAGCTTGTTCACTGCTGGGGCCAACGTCCTGACTTTC. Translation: CASSLFTAGANVLTF. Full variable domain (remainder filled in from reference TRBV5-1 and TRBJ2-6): KAGVTQTPRYLIKTRGQQVTLSCSPISGHRSVSWYQQTPGQGLQFLFEYFSETQRNKGNFPGRFSGRQFSNSRSEMNVSTLELGDSALYLCASSLFTAGANVLTFGAGSRLTVL.

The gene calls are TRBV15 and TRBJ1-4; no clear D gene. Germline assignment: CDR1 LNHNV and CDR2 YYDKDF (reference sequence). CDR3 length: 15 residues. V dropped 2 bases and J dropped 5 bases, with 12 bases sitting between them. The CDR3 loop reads CATSRPNWGNEKLFF. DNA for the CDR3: TGTGCCACCAGCAGACCGAACTGGGGAAATGAAAAACTGTTTTTT.

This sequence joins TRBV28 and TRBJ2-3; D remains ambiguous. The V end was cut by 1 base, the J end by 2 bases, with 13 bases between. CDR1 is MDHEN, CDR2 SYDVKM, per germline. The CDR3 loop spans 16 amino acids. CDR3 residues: CASSLYANLATDTQYF. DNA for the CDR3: TGTGCCAGCAGTTTATATGCCAACTTGGCCACAGATACGCAGTATTTT.

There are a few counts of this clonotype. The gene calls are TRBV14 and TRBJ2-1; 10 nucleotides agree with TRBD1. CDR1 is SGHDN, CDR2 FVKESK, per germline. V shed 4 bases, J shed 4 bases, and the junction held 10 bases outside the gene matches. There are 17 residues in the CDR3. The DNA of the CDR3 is TGTGCCAGCAGCCGGTCGGGCCCGGACAGGGGGTACAATGAGCAGTTCTTC. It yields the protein CASSRSGPDRGYNEQFF. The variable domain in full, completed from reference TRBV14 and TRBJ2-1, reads EAGVTQFPSHSVIEKGQTVTLRCDPISGHDNLYWYRRVMGKEIKFLLHFVKESKQDESGMPNNRFLAERTGGTYSTLKVQPAELEDSGVYFCASSRSGPDRGYNEQFFGPGTRLTVL.

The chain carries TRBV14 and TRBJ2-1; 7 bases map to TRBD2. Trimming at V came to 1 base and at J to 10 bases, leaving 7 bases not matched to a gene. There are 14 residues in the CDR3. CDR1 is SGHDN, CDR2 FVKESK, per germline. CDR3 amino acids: CASSQARTRDEQFF. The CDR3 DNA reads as TGTGCCAGCAGCCAAGCACGGACTAGGGACGAGCAGTTCTTC.

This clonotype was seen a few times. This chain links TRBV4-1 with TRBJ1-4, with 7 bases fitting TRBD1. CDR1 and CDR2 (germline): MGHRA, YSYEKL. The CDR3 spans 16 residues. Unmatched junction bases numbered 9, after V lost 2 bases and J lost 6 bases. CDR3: CASSQTWTGSHEKLFF. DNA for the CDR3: TGCGCCAGCAGCCAAACCTGGACAGGTTCTCATGAAAAACTGTTTTTT.

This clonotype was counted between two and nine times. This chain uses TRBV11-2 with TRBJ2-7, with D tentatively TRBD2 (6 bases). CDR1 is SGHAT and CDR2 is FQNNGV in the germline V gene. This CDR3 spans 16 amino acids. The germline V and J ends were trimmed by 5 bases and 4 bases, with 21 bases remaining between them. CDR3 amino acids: CASSDLKRTGVYEQYF. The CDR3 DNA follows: TGTGCCAGCAGCGACCTAAAGAGGACGGGGGTATACGAGCAGTACTTC.

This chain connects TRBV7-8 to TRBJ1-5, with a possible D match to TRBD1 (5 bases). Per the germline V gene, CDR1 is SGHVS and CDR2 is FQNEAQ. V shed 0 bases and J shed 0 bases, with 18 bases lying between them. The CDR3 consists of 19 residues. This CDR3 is CASSLAPRAPVYSNQPQHF. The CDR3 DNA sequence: TGTGCCAGCAGCTTAGCGCCCAGGGCACCCGTTTATAGCAATCAGCCCCAGCATTTT.

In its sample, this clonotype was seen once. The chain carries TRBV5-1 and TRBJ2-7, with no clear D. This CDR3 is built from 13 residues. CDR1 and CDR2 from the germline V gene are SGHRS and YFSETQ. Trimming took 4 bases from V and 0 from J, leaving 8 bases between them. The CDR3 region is CASSDQSSYEQYF. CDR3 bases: TGCGCCAGCAGCGATCAAAGCTCCTACGAGCAGTACTTC.

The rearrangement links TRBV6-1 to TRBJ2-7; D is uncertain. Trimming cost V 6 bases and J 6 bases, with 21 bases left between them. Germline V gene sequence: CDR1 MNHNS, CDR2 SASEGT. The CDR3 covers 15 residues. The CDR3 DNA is TGTGCCAGCAGAAAGGAACAGATAGACTGGGGCGAGCAGTACTTC. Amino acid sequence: CASRKEQIDWGEQYF.

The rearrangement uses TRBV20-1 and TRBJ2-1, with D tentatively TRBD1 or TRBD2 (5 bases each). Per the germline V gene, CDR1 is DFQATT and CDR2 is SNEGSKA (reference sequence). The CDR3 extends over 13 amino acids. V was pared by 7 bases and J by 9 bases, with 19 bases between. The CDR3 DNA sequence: TGCAGTGGAAATTCTGCCGGGGACGGTGAGCAGTTCTTC. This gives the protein CSGNSAGDGEQFF.

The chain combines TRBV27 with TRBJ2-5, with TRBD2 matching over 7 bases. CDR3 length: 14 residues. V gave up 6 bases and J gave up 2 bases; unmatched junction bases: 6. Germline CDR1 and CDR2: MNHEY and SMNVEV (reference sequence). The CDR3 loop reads CASRVPGRQETQYF. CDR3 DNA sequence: TGTGCCAGCAGAGTGCCCGGGAGGCAAGAGACCCAGTACTTC.

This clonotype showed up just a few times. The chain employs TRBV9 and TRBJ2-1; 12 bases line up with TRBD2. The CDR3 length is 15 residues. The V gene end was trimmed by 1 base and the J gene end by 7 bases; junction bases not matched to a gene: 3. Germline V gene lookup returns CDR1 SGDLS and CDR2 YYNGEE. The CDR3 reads CASSVWTSGDNEQFF. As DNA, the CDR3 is TGTGCCAGCAGCGTATGGACTAGCGGGGATAATGAGCAGTTCTTC.

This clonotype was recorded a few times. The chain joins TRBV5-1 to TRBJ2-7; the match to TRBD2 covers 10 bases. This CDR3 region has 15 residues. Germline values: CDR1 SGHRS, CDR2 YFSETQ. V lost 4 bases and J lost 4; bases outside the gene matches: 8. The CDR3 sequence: CASSPITSGTYEQYF. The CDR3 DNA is TGCGCCAGCAGCCCGATTACTAGCGGGACTTACGAGCAGTACTTC.

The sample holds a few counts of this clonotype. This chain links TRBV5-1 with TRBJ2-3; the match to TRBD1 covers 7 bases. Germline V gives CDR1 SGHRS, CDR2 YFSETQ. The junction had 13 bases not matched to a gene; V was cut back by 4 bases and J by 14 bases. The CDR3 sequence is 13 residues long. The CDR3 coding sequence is TGCGCCAGCAGCGGGGACAGTTTCCGATACGCGTATTTT. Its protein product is CASSGDSFRYAYF.

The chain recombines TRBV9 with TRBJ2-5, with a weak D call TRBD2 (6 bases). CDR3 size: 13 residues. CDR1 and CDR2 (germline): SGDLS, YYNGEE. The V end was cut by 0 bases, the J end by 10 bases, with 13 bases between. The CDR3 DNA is TGTGCCAGCAGCGTAGTGGCCCCGGGGGACCAGTACTTC. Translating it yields CASSVVAPGDQYF.

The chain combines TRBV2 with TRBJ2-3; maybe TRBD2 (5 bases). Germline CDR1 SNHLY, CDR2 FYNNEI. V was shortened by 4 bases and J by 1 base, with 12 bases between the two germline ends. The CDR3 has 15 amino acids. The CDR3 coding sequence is TGTGCCAGCAGTGTACACGGGGTGGGCACAGATACGCAGTATTTT. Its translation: CASSVHGVGTDTQYF.

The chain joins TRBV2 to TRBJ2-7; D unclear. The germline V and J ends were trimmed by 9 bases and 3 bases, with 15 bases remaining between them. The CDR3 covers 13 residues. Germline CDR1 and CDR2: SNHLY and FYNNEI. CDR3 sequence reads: CASIHTVLYEQYF. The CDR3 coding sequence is TGTGCCAGTATCCATACCGTGCTCTACGAGCAGTACTTC. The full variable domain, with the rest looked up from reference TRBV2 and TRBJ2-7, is EPEVTQTPSHQVTQMGQEVILRCVPISNHLYFYWYRQILGQKVEFLVSFYNNEISEKSEIFDDQFSVERPDGSNFTLKIRSTKLEDSAMYFCASIHTVLYEQYFGPGTRLTVT.